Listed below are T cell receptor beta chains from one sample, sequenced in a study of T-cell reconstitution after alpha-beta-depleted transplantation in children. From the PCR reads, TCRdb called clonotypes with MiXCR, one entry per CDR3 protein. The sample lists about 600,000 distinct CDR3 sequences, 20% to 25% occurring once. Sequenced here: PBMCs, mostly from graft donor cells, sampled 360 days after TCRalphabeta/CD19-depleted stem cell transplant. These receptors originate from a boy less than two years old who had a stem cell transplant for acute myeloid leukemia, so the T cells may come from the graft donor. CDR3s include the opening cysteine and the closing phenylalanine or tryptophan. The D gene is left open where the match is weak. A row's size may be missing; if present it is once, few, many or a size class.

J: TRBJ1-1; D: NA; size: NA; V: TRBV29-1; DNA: TGCAGCGTTGAACAAACGAACACTGAAGCTTTCTTT; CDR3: CSVEQTNTEAFF
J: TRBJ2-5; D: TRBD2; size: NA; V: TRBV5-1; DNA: TGCGCCAGCAGTGACGGGGGGGCCCAAGAGACCCAGTACTTC; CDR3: CASSDGGAQETQYF
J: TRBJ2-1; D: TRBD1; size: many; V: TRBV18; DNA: TGTGCCAGCTCACCTCAGGGGGCAAGCTCCTACAATGAGCAGTTCTTC; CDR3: CASSPQGASSYNEQFF
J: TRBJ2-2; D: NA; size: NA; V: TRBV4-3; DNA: TGCGCCAGCAGCCAAGAAAGGGGTATCACCGGGGAGCTGTTTTTT; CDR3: CASSQERGITGELFF
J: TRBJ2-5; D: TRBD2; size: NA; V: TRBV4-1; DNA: TGCGCCAGCAGCCTAACCCTTGGAGCGGGGGGACCTGCGGGGGAGACCCAGTACTTC; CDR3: CASSLTLGAGGPAGETQYF
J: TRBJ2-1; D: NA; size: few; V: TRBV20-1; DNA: TGCAGTGCTAGGCGACGGCGACAGCACAATGAGCAGTTCTTC; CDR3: CSARRRRQHNEQFF
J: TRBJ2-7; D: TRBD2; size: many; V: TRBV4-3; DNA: TGCGCCAGCAGCCAAGCGATAGCGGGGGCCTACGAGCAGTACTTC; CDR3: CASSQAIAGAYEQYF
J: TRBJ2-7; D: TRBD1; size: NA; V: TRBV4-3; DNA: TGCGCCAGCAGCCAAGCGAGACAGGGGCACCACGAGCAGTACTTC; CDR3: CASSQARQGHHEQYF
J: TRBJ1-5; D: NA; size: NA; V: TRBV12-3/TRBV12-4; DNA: TGTGCCAGCAGCTTACAGGGCAGGGGTAATCAGCCCCAGCATTTT; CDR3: CASSLQGRGNQPQHF
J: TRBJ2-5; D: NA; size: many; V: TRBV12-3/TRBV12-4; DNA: TGTGCCAGCAGTTTTGGGGGTTTTGAAGAGACCCAGTACTTC; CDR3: CASSFGGFEETQYF
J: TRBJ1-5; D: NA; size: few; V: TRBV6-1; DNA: TGTGCCAGCAGTGAAGACCCTCGGGGGGCTATTTTGGGGCAGCCCCAGCATTTT; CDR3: CASSEDPRGAILGQPQHF
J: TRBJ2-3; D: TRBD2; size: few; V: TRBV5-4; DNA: TGTGCCAGCAGCTTGGTTCTAGCGGGGGAGAACCTCGTCACAGATACGCAGTATTTT; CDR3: CASSLVLAGENLVTDTQYF
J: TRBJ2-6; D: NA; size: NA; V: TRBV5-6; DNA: TGTGCCAGCAGCTCAAACAGGGCTGGGGCCAACGTCCTGACCTTC; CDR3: CASSSNRAGANVLTF
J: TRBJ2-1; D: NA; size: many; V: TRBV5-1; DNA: TGCGCCAGCAGCTTGGGGGGAGGCAGGGCTTCCTACAATGAGCAGTTCTTC; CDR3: CASSLGGGRASYNEQFF
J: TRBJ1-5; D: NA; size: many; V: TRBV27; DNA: TGTGCCAGCAGTTTATCGGGGGTTATCGGGCCCGATCAGCCCCAGCATTTT; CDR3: CASSLSGVIGPDQPQHF
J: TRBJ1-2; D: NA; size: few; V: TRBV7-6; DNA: TGTGCCAGCAGCCTTACCGGGACAAATGGCTACACCTTC; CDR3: CASSLTGTNGYTF
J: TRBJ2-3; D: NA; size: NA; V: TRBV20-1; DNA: TGCAGTGCTAGTGCGTCGGGGCGATCAGATACGCAGTATTTT; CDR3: CSASASGRSDTQYF
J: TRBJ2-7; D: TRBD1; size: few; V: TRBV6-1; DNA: TGTGCCAGCAGACCCGACAGGGGGCTTTACTACGAGCAGTACTTC; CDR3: CASRPDRGLYYEQYF
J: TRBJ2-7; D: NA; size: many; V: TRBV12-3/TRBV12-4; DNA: TGTGCCAGCAGTGCGGGCCCCCGGATGGAGCAGTACTTC; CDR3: CASSAGPRMEQYF
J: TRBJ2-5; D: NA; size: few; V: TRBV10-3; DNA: TGTGCCATCAGTGAGTCGAAGGCCCAAGAGACCCAGTACTTC; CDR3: CAISESKAQETQYF
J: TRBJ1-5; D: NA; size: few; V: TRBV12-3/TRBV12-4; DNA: TGTGCCAGCAGTTTTGGAGGGAAGAATCAGCCCCAGCATTTT; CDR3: CASSFGGKNQPQHF
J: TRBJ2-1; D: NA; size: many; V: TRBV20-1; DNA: TGCAGTGCTAGGAACCTCCAGGATGGGGGTAAGGTTGAGCAGTTCTTC; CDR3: CSARNLQDGGKVEQFF
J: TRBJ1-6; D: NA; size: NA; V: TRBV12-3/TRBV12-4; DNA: TGTGCCAGCAGAAAGTGGGCAGATAATTCACCCCTCCACTTT; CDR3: CASRKWADNSPLHF
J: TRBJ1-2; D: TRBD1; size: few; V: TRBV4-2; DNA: TGTGCCAGCAGCCAAGCATCCGGGACAGGCGTACTGGACGGCTACACCTTC; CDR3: CASSQASGTGVLDGYTF
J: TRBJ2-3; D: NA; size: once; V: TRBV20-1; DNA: TGCAGTGCTAGAGTGGACCCAGATACGCAGTATTTT; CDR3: CSARVDPDTQYF
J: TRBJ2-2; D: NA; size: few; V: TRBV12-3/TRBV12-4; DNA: TGTGCCAGCAGCACAGCTGACGGGGAGCTGTTTTTT; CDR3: CASSTADGELFF
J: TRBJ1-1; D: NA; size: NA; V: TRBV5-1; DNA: TGCGCCAGCAGCTTGAGGGGGGTTGACACTGAAGCTTTCTTT; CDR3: CASSLRGVDTEAFF
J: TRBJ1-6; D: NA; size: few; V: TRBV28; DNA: TGTGCCAGCAGTTTAAATCTTCCAGGGAGTTCACCCCTCCACTTT; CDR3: CASSLNLPGSSPLHF
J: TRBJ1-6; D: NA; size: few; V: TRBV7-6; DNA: TGTGCCAGCAGCCCCCGGGACACAAATAATTCACCCCTCCACTTT; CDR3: CASSPRDTNNSPLHF
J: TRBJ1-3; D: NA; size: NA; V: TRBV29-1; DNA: TGCAGCGTGGCCCAGGACAGTACTGGAAACACCATATATTTT; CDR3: CSVAQDSTGNTIYF
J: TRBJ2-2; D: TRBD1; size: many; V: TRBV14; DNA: TGTGCCAGCAGCCAAGATTACTCTCGGGACAGAAACACCGGGGAGCTGTTTTTT; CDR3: CASSQDYSRDRNTGELFF
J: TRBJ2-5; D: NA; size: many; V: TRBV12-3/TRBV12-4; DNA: TGTGCCAGCAGTACGATGCCCATGGGAGAGACCCAGTACTTC; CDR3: CASSTMPMGETQYF
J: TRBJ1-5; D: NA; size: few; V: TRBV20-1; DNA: TGCAGTGCTAGAAAGGGGTCCAGCAATCAGCCCCAGCATTTT; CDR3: CSARKGSSNQPQHF
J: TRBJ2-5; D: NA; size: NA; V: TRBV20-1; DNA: TGCAGTGCTAGAGGGAGGGGCTGGTACCAAGAGACCCAGTACTTC; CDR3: CSARGRGWYQETQYF
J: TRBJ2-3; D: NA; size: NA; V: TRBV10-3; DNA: TGTGCCATCAGTCTGCGGGGTCAGGTGTCCACAGATACGCAGTATTTT; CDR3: CAISLRGQVSTDTQYF
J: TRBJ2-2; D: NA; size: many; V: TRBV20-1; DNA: TGCAGTGCTAAGACCCAGGGGATGAACACCGGGGAGCTGTTTTTT; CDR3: CSAKTQGMNTGELFF
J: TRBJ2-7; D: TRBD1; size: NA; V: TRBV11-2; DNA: TGTGCCAGCAGCTCTCTGACAGGGGGCTTCGCCTACGAGCAGTACTTC; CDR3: CASSSLTGGFAYEQYF
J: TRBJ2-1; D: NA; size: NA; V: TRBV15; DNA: TGTGCCACCAGCAGAGATGGGTCCGTGAAGGGGACAGAGCAGTTCTTC; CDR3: CATSRDGSVKGTEQFF
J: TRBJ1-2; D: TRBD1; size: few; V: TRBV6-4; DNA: TGTGCCAGCAGTGACCCCGGGACAGGCAATGGCTACACCTTC; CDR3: CASSDPGTGNGYTF
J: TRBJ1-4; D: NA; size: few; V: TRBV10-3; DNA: TGTGCCATCAGTGAGACGGGAAGTAATGAAAAACTGTTTTTT; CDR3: CAISETGSNEKLFF
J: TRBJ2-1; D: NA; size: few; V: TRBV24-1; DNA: TGTGCCACCAGTGAAACCGGGACACTTGACAATGAGCAGTTCTTC; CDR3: CATSETGTLDNEQFF